This TCR beta chain was identified in a study of OX40 agonist ivuxolimab in advanced cancers. About the investigation overall: Ivuxolimab, which targeted the costimulatory receptor OX40 (CD134), was an agonistic, fully human IgG2 monoclonal antibody. Intravenous ivuxolimab was administered to patients every 2 weeks at six dose levels: 0.01, 0.1, 0.3, 1.5, 3 and 10 mg/kg. Of the approximately 54 dose-escalation patients, hepatocellular carcinoma was present in around 19, melanoma in roughly 15, renal cell carcinoma in 9 and head and neck cancer in 9. In the dose-escalation cohort, 70% to 90% of patients were male, and the mean age was approximately 60 years with a range of about 20 to 79. Patients were allowed to have had prior anti-PD-1, anti-PD-L1 or anti-CTLA-4 therapy, and 40% of the dose-escalation patients had previously received checkpoint inhibitors. Partial responses occurred in three dose-escalation patients: two with cutaneous melanoma and one with hepatocellular carcinoma. The point of sequencing TCRbeta in the periphery was to test whether ivuxolimab changed TCR sequence diversity and drove clonal T-cell expansion. The paper covers the monotherapy dose-escalation part of the phase I ivuxolimab trial, which included N of about 51 patients.

Turning to this clone: There is no known antigen for this receptor. Base qualities are not recorded, but no much larger clone differs from it by a single base.

The CDR3 covers 11 residues, taking in both the cysteine and the phenylalanine. Of the read, only the CDR3 DNA is kept; its 33 bases are in frame from base 1. V sheds 3 bases and J sheds 11 bases, leaving 13 bases between their ends. Per the germline V gene (reference sequence), GTSNPN is the CDR1 and SVGIG is the CDR2. To sequence the TCRbeta CDR3 region, genomic DNA was isolated from the sorted cells. TCRbeta CDR3 regions were sequenced using the immunoSEQ Assay. The table was pulled from immuneACCESS by TCRdb, which kept in-frame rearrangements only. Such tables lose some clones; where checked, under half of the loss comes from unresolved V genes, and the rest has no known cause. This sample comprises some 35,000 clones, 65% to 80% of them detected only once. The biggest ten clones account for under 10% of the sample. The trial excluded patients who had a history of autoimmune disease or were on systemic immunosuppression. Peripheral blood for TCR sequencing was drawn from every dose cohort at baseline, at cycle 4 day 1 and at cycle 7 day 1. The samples were drawn from a first-in-human, open-label, multicenter phase I dose-escalation trial of ivuxolimab. Adults with locally advanced or metastatic head and neck squamous cell, hepatocellular, melanoma or renal cell carcinoma were enrolled in the trial. Before TCR sequencing, CD4+ T cells and CD8+ T cells were sorted from peripheral blood as separate populations.

Results and caveats for the whole study, not just this receptor: On average, CD8+ T cells showed more expanded clones than CD4+ T cells after ivuxolimab. Clonal expansion of both CD4+ and CD8+ blood T cells was observed from baseline to week 6 at doses 0.1 to 3.0 mg/kg. In the 0.1-3.0 mg/kg groups, partial responders had among the lowest normalized peripheral clonal expansion, particularly in CD8+ T cells. Low levels of normalized T-cell clonal expansion were also seen in some nonresponding patients. Which antigens the clonally expanded peripheral T cells were specific for was not determined.

The V and J segments used are TRBV30 and TRBJ2-5; there is no confident call for the D gene. The starting material was CD4+ or CD8+ T cells sorted from blood, obtained in a trial of the OX40 agonist ivuxolimab. The TCR originated in an adult with an advanced solid tumor such as melanoma, head and neck, liver or kidney cancer. CDR3 loop: CAWSQTKEQYF. The sequence in DNA is TGTGCCTGGAGCCAAACCAAGGAGCAGTACTTC.